The rows below give T cell receptor beta chains drawn from one sample of a study of blood T cells in healthy people across ages. A single record per CDR3 protein comes from TCRdb applying MiXCR to the 5' RACE reads. Of roughly 790,000 distinct CDR3 sequences detected, roughly 43% appear once; the ten largest clones hold under 25%. Sequencing input: blood. The receptors come from a woman aged 55-70 years in good health. The CDR3 runs from the conserved cysteine through the conserved F or W. Each record gives: CDR3 length, J gene, V gene, clone size, D gene, CDR3 protein, CDR3 DNA. The D gene is left open where the match is weak. The size entry is marked missing in some rows and otherwise reads once, few, many or a size class.

>16|TRBJ2-7|TRBV28|few|TRBD2
CASKLASGSTGNEQYF
TGTGCCAGCAAACTTGCTAGCGGGAGTACCGGCAACGAGCAGTACTTC
>14|TRBJ1-1|TRBV3-1|-|-
CASSAREGNTEAFF
TGTGCCAGCAGCGCCCGGGAAGGAAACACTGAAGCTTTCTTT
>15|TRBJ2-3|TRBV3-1|-|-
CASSQDRVRGDTQYF
TGTGCCAGCAGCCAAGATCGGGTACGTGGAGATACGCAGTATTTT
>13|TRBJ1-2|TRBV5-8|-|-
CASNLRRDYGYTF
TGTGCCAGCAACCTCCGGAGGGACTATGGCTACACCTTC
>16|TRBJ2-3|TRBV11-2|-|TRBD2
CASRGLAGDRTDTQYF
TGTGCCAGCAGGGGCCTAGCGGGGGACCGCACAGATACGCAGTATTTT
>14|TRBJ2-5|TRBV6-6|few|TRBD1
CASSYSGGQGAQYF
TGTGCCAGCAGTTACTCAGGCGGCCAGGGGGCCCAGTACTTC
>14|TRBJ2-3|TRBV20-1|-|-
CSAYERTSTDTQYF
TGCAGTGCTTACGAGCGGACTAGCACAGATACGCAGTATTTT
>16|TRBJ2-3|TRBV3-1|many|-
CASSQEGRGSADTQYF
TGTGCCAGCAGCCAAGAGGGCCGGGGGTCCGCAGATACGCAGTATTTT
>13|TRBJ2-4|TRBV7-3|few|TRBD1
CASSTDRENIQYF
TGTGCCAGCAGCACGGACAGGGAAAACATTCAGTACTTC
>12|TRBJ1-3|TRBV28|-|-
CASSRAGDTIYF
TGTGCCAGCAGCCGTGCTGGAGACACCATATATTTT
>16|TRBJ2-7|TRBV4-1|-|TRBD1
CANSQDLAGGQVEQYF
TGCGCCAACAGCCAAGATTTGGCAGGGGGACAGGTCGAGCAGTACTTC
>12|TRBJ1-2|TRBV12-3/TRBV12-4|-|-
CASSRGSYGYTF
TGTGCCAGCAGTAGGGGAAGCTATGGCTACACCTTC
>12|TRBJ2-1|TRBV20-1|-|-
CSAPSSAAEQFF
TGCAGTGCTCCCTCTAGCGCGGCTGAGCAGTTCTTC
>16|TRBJ2-5|TRBV3-1|-|TRBD2
CAGSQELETSGQTQYF
TGTGCCGGCAGCCAAGAGTTGGAGACTAGCGGACAGACCCAGTACTTC
>15|TRBJ2-1|TRBV18|many|TRBD2
CASSLGEGSYNEQFF
TGTGCCAGCTCCCTTGGGGAGGGGTCCTACAATGAGCAGTTCTTC
>15|TRBJ2-3|TRBV4-3|-|-
CASSQDGQGWNTQYF
TGCGCCAGCAGCCAAGATGGGCAGGGGTGGAATACGCAGTATTTT
>14|TRBJ1-1|TRBV7-9|-|-
CTSSFQGRNTEAFF
TGTACCAGCAGCTTCCAGGGCCGGAACACTGAAGCTTTCTTT
>14|TRBJ2-7|TRBV12-3/TRBV12-4|few|TRBD2
CASSFGRGGYEQYF
TGTGCCAGCAGTTTTGGAAGGGGAGGGTACGAGCAGTACTTC
>14|TRBJ1-2|TRBV7-2|many|-
CASSLEGNNYGYTF
TGTGCCAGCAGCTTGGAGGGTAATAACTATGGCTACACCTTC
>16|TRBJ1-2|TRBV18|once|-
CASSPTRSQVFYGYTF
TGTGCCAGCTCACCGACCCGAAGTCAGGTGTTCTATGGCTACACCTTC
>14|TRBJ2-1|TRBV6-5|-|TRBD2
CASSITGGRNEQFF
TGTGCCAGCAGTATCACGGGCGGGAGGAATGAGCAGTTCTTC
>16|TRBJ2-1|TRBV6-5|-|TRBD2
CASSYNLAGGQDEQFF
TGTGCCAGCAGTTATAATTTAGCGGGAGGGCAGGATGAGCAGTTCTTC
>14|TRBJ2-5|TRBV28|-|-
CASTSQAGQETQYF
TGTGCCAGCACCAGTCAGGCCGGTCAAGAGACCCAGTACTTC
>13|TRBJ1-5|TRBV29-1|many|-
CSVKTYSNQPQHF
TGCAGCGTGAAGACATATAGCAATCAGCCCCAGCATTTT
>12|TRBJ1-1|TRBV6-2/TRBV6-3|-|-
CASSWRNTEAFF
TGTGCCAGCAGCTGGCGGAACACTGAAGCTTTCTTT
>14|TRBJ2-3|TRBV30|once|TRBD2
CACGTSGSTDTQYF
TGTGCCTGTGGGACTAGCGGTAGCACAGATACGCAGTATTTT
>13|TRBJ2-7|TRBV20-1|few|TRBD1
CSAQTGASYEQYF
TGCAGTGCCCAAACAGGGGCGTCGTACGAGCAGTACTTC
>14|TRBJ2-7|TRBV11-2|-|-
CASSLFPAAYEQYF
TGTGCCAGCAGCTTATTCCCGGCAGCCTACGAGCAGTACTTC
>14|TRBJ2-2|TRBV28|-|-
CARSKQMNTGELFF
TGTGCCAGGAGCAAGCAGATGAACACCGGGGAGCTGTTTTTT
>12|TRBJ2-4|TRBV19|-|-
CANSIRGGIQYF
TGTGCCAATAGTATCCGAGGTGGCATTCAGTACTTC
>15|TRBJ2-1|TRBV10-3|-|TRBD2
CAISDEAGDDNEQFF
TGTGCCATCAGTGATGAAGCGGGGGATGACAATGAGCAGTTCTTC
>13|TRBJ2-7|TRBV7-9|few|-
CASSQGHWREQYF
TGTGCCAGCAGCCAGGGACATTGGCGCGAGCAGTACTTC
>14|TRBJ2-3|TRBV7-3|-|-
CASSLMVRGDTQYF
TGTGCCAGCAGCTTAATGGTCAGGGGTGATACGCAGTATTTT
>15|TRBJ2-3|TRBV4-3|-|-
CASSQDPSSTDTQYF
TGCGCCAGCAGCCAAGATCCTAGCAGCACAGATACGCAGTATTTT
>17|TRBJ2-7|TRBV10-3|-|-
CAISGGRGQKSSYEQYF
TGTGCCATCAGTGGAGGCCGAGGCCAGAAGAGCTCCTACGAGCAGTACTTC
>15|TRBJ1-2|TRBV18|few|-
CASSPPGRANYGYTF
TGTGCCAGCTCACCGCCCGGTAGGGCTAACTATGGCTACACCTTC
>14|TRBJ2-7|TRBV7-2|-|-
CASSLEDQGYEQYF
TGTGCCAGCAGCTTAGAAGACCAAGGCTACGAGCAGTACTTC
>18|TRBJ2-5|TRBV28|once|TRBD1
CASSLSPWSGTGEETQYF
TGTGCCAGCAGTTTATCCCCCTGGTCCGGGACAGGGGAGGAGACCCAGTACTTC
>12|TRBJ2-1|TRBV6-6|few|-
CASRPRGNEQFF
TGTGCCAGCAGACCGAGGGGCAATGAGCAGTTCTTC
>12|TRBJ2-7|TRBV6-5|-|-
CASSTPDLLQYF
TGTGCCAGCAGTACACCGGACTTGTTGCAGTACTTC
>17|TRBJ2-7|TRBV3-1|few|-
CASSQEPLASLGHEQYF
TGTGCCAGCAGCCAAGAACCCCTAGCCAGTCTTGGCCACGAGCAGTACTTC
>16|TRBJ2-3|TRBV5-1|-|-
CASSQKSGSQTDTQYF
TGCGCCAGCAGCCAAAAATCCGGGAGTCAAACAGATACGCAGTATTTT
>14|TRBJ1-5|TRBV20-1|few|TRBD1
CSARDFSGGQPQHF
TGCAGTGCTAGAGATTTTTCAGGGGGACAGCCCCAGCATTTT
>16|TRBJ1-2|TRBV12-3/TRBV12-4|few|-
CASRQGGRARTYGYTF
TGTGCCAGCAGACAGGGAGGAAGAGCCAGAACATATGGCTACACCTTC
>13|TRBJ2-7|TRBV4-1|few|-
CASSQDHSYEQYF
TGCGCCAGCAGCCAAGACCACAGCTACGAGCAGTACTTC
>16|TRBJ2-5|TRBV21-1|-|-
CASSKRTLRNQETQYF
TGTGCCAGCAGCAAACGAACCCTACGGAACCAAGAGACCCAGTACTTC
>14|TRBJ1-2|TRBV20-1|few|TRBD1
CSARHPGQVYGYTF
TGCAGTGCTAGACATCCGGGACAGGTCTATGGCTACACCTTC
>18|TRBJ2-5|TRBV20-1|-|TRBD2
CSASPGLGGRAPLETQYF
TGCAGTGCTAGCCCGGGCCTTGGCGGGAGGGCCCCCCTGGAGACCCAGTACTTC
>15|TRBJ2-2|TRBV29-1|few|TRBD1
CSVAPGQGYTGELFF
TGCAGCGTTGCCCCGGGACAGGGATACACCGGGGAGCTGTTTTTT
>14|TRBJ2-1|TRBV3-1|-|-
CASSQGTTNNEQFF
TGTGCCAGCAGCCAAGGGACTACCAACAATGAGCAGTTCTTC
>12|TRBJ2-1|TRBV28|few|-
CASSLRGSEQFF
TGTGCCAGCAGCCTACGGGGTAGTGAGCAGTTCTTC
>15|TRBJ1-1|TRBV27|-|-
CASSLSWAALEEAFF
TGTGCCAGCAGTCTCTCGTGGGCGGCCCTGGAAGAGGCTTTCTTT
>14|TRBJ2-3|TRBV9|-|-
CASSVEAGTDTQYF
TGTGCCAGCAGCGTAGAGGCCGGCACAGATACGCAGTATTTT
>18|TRBJ2-1|TRBV24-1|-|TRBD2
CATSDSLLAGLSYNEQFF
TGTGCCACCAGTGATTCTTTACTAGCGGGTCTCTCCTACAATGAGCAGTTCTTC
>13|TRBJ2-7|TRBV20-1|-|-
CSARDHDTWEQYF
TGCAGTGCTAGAGATCATGACACTTGGGAGCAGTACTTC
>13|TRBJ2-1|TRBV20-1|-|TRBD2
CSARLAGGDEQFF
TGCAGTGCTAGACTAGCGGGAGGTGATGAGCAGTTCTTC
>14|TRBJ1-1|TRBV28|medium-sized|TRBD1
CASSTGTGNTEAFF
TGTGCCAGCAGTACCGGGACAGGGAACACTGAAGCTTTCTTT
>17|TRBJ2-3|TRBV12-3/TRBV12-4|-|-
CASSSLGGRGNTETQYF
TGTGCCAGCAGTTCTCTAGGGGGAAGGGGGAACACAGAGACGCAGTATTTT